Given below is one T cell receptor (beta chain) in context. Antigen: not known. With baseline, cycle 4 day 1, and cycle 7 day 1 as timepoints, blood was sampled. Libraries were prepared by immunoSEQ multiplex PCR; TCRdb keeps only in-frame clonotypes and omits some of them. This table has some 90,000 clones, 92% appearing once. This CDR3 spans 16 amino acids. Trimming took 4 bases from V and 3 from J; bases not matched to a gene: 8. Per germline, CDR1 SGHAT and CDR2 FQNNGV. The data are from a study of OX40 agonist ivuxolimab in advanced cancers. Background on the study: Melanoma, hepatocellular carcinoma, head and neck or renal cell cancer occurred in dose-escalation patients. Findings and limits, study-wide: The CD4+ and CD8+ T cells in the blood had expanded clonally by week 6 at 0.1 to 3.0 mg/kg.

The genes are TRBV11-2 and TRBJ2-7; 11 nucleotides match TRBD1. The source is an adult with an advanced solid tumor such as melanoma, head and neck, liver or kidney cancer. Source: CD4+ or CD8+ T cells sorted from blood, taken in a trial of the OX40 agonist ivuxolimab. CDR3 in amino acids: CASSSGTGGTGYEQYF. CDR3 DNA sequence: TGTGCCAGCAGCTCCGGGACAGGGGGAACGGGCTACGAGCAGTACTTC.